The 27 T cell receptor beta chains in this list originate from one sample, sequenced in a study of identical twins. TCRdb used MiXCR to reprocess the 5' RACE reads, holding one entry per CDR3 protein. The sample lists 450,000 or so distinct CDR3 sequences; approximately 15% were seen once. In addition, the sample was reused for a study of yellow fever vaccine responses in identical twins.

The sample taken for sequencing was CD4+ T cells sorted from blood. The receptor source for this set is a woman between 18 and 30 years old in good health.

The rearrangement links TRBV4-1 to TRBJ2-5, with D perhaps assigned TRBD1 or TRBD2 (5 bases each). V lost 4 bases and J lost 1, with 10 bases in between. The CDR3 extends over 14 amino acids. The germline CDR1 and CDR2 sequences are MGHRA and YSYEKL. CDR3 DNA sequence: TGCGCCAGCAGCCGGGACGGACCCCAAGAGACCCAGTACTTC. Its translation: CASSRDGPQETQYF.

The V gene is TRBV30, the J gene TRBJ2-5; 10 bases line up with TRBD1. CDR3 length: 12 residues. Germline V gene sequence: CDR1 GTSNPN, CDR2 SVGIG (reference sequence). Trimming removed 8 bases from V and 5 bases from J; junction bases left unmatched: 5. Here the CDR3 reads CAGSDRGETQYF. CDR3 nucleotides: TGTGCCGGCTCGGACAGGGGGGAGACCCAGTACTTC. The complete variable domain, with remaining parts taken from reference TRBV30 and TRBJ2-5, reads SQTIHQWPATLVQPVGSPLSLECTVEGTSNPNLYWYRQAAGRGLQLLFYSVGIGQISSEVPQNLSASRPQDRQFILSSKKLLLSDSGFYLCAGSDRGETQYFGPGTRLLVL.

There are a few counts of this clonotype. The chain links TRBV3-1 to TRBJ2-2; 10 bases match TRBD1. There are 15 residues in the CDR3. Germline V CDR1 and CDR2: LGHDT, YNNKEL (reference sequence). Unmatched junction bases numbered 1, after V lost 3 bases and J lost 3 bases. The CDR3 sequence: CASSQGTGDTGELFF. CDR3 DNA: TGTGCCAGCAGCCAGGGGACAGGGGACACCGGGGAGCTGTTTTTT.

This clonotype was detected a few times. V gene TRBV4-3 combines with J gene TRBJ2-5; D is unresolved. The germline CDR1 and CDR2 sequences are LGHNA and YSLEER. The CDR3 is made up of 14 amino acids. V was trimmed by 4 bases and J by 5 bases, leaving 14 bases between them. CDR3 in amino acids: CASSPRPGVETQYF. Here the CDR3 DNA reads TGCGCCAGCAGCCCGAGACCGGGCGTGGAGACCCAGTACTTC.

This clonotype was seen only a few times. The J gene is TRBJ2-7, the V gene TRBV6-1; D is undetermined. CDR3 length: 15 residues. V lost 0 bases and J lost 0, with 9 bases in between. Germline V CDR1 and CDR2: MNHNS, SASEGT. CDR3 nucleotides: TGTGCCAGCAGTGAAGCGTTCCAGCGCTCCTACGAGCAGTACTTC. This sequence encodes CASSEAFQRSYEQYF.

This clonotype was detected a few times. The chain recombines TRBV5-1 with TRBJ2-2; D gene uncertain. The germline V gene encodes CDR1 SGHRS and CDR2 YFSETQ. Trimming pared 0 bases from V and 6 bases from J, leaving 9 bases between. The CDR3 covers 14 residues. The CDR3 loop reads CASSLAPRSGELFF. In nucleotides, the CDR3 is TGCGCCAGCAGCTTGGCACCTAGATCCGGGGAGCTGTTTTTT.

V and J are TRBV20-1 and TRBJ2-7; 13 positions match TRBD2. J was trimmed by 2 bases and V by 6 bases; bases with no gene match: 7. The length of the CDR3 is 15 residues. The V gene's germline CDR1 is DFQATT and CDR2 SNEGSKA (reference sequence). As DNA, the CDR3 is TGCAGTGCACCACGGACTAGCGGGGGTGCCTACGAGCAGTACTTC. This encodes CSAPRTSGGAYEQYF.

This clonotype has more than one count but fewer than ten. The V call is TRBV7-2, the J call TRBJ2-1, with 12 bases lining up with TRBD2. The germline CDR1 and CDR2 sequences are SGHTA and FQGNSA. The length of the CDR3 is 16 residues. V was clipped by 5 bases and J by 10 bases; unmatched bases: 12. The CDR3 DNA is TGTGCCAGCAGCGCCCTAGCGGGGGGGATCTTTAAAGAGCAGTTCTTC. Translating gives CASSALAGGIFKEQFF.

This clonotype has only a few counts. The gene calls are TRBV6-1 and TRBJ2-7, with TRBD2 identical over 7 bases. The CDR3 loop spans 16 amino acids. Germline CDR1 is MNHNS and CDR2 is SASEGT. V lost 6 bases to trimming and J lost 7 bases; unmatched junction nucleotides: 18. The CDR3 region has the DNA TGTGCCAGCAGAAGGGCTAGCGGAGGTCCTCCCTTGGAGCAGTACTTC. This codes for CASRRASGGPPLEQYF.

This clonotype was counted only a few times. J is TRBJ2-7 and V is TRBV28; 7 bases align to TRBD1. From germline, CDR1 is MDHEN and CDR2 SYDVKM. After removal of 4 bases from V and 0 bases from J, the junction contained 12 bases not matched to a gene. The CDR3 extends over 17 amino acids. The CDR3 DNA follows: TGTGCCAGCAGTTCCCCGCTACCGGGACAGCCCTCCTACGAGCAGTACTTC. Translation gives CASSSPLPGQPSYEQYF.

The rearrangement uses TRBV4-1 and TRBJ2-7, with TRBD2 matching over 9 bases. Looked up from germline, CDR1 is MGHRA and CDR2 is YSYEKL. The J segment lost 0 bases and the V segment lost 2 bases, leaving 5 bases of the junction unmatched. CDR3 size: 16 residues. This CDR3 reads CASSQPSGMGSYEQYF. In DNA form, the CDR3 reads TGCGCCAGCAGCCAACCTAGCGGGATGGGCTCCTACGAGCAGTACTTC.

J is TRBJ2-6 and V is TRBV20-1; 7 nucleotides agree with TRBD2. J lost 2 bases, V lost 6 bases, and 4 bases had no gene match. CDR3 length: 14 residues. CDR1 DFQATT and CDR2 SNEGSKA come from the germline V gene (reference sequence). CDR3 in DNA: TGCAGTGCCAGTGGGGGGGCTGGGGCCAACGTCCTGACTTTC. This gives the protein CSASGGAGANVLTF.

This clonotype was seen a handful of times. The chain joins TRBV18 to TRBJ2-7, with D possibly being TRBD2 (6 bases). The length of the CDR3 is 16 residues. The V end was cut by 6 bases, the J end by 4 bases, with 22 bases between. The germline gives CDR1 KGHSH, CDR2 LQKENI. The CDR3: CASSVGRGKDLYEQYF. CDR3 bases: TGTGCCAGCTCCGTAGGTCGGGGGAAGGATCTGTACGAGCAGTACTTC.

CDR3 sequence (DNA): TGTGCCAGCAGTACTCTAGCGGGAGGATACAATGAGCAGTTCTTC. This sequence encodes CASSTLAGGYNEQFF. The chain has TRBV27 and TRBJ2-1, with 11 bases aligning to TRBD2. From germline, CDR1 is MNHEY and CDR2 SMNVEV (reference sequence). The CDR3 contains 15 residues. With V trimmed by 5 bases and J by 4 bases, 4 bases remained unmatched.

The chain has TRBV27 and TRBJ2-7; D is uncertain. Germline V lookup: CDR1 MNHEY, CDR2 SMNVEV (reference sequence). V gave up 8 bases and J gave up 1 base, with 15 bases separating them. This CDR3 is 14 amino acids long. For the CDR3, the DNA is TGTGCCAGCCATGCGGCAGGTAAATCCTACGAGCAGTACTTC. Amino acids: CASHAAGKSYEQYF.

This clonotype occurred a few times. This chain links TRBV12-3 or TRBV12-4 with TRBJ2-7, with D maybe TRBD2 (6 bases). V was shortened by 3 bases and J by 13 bases, with 13 bases between the two germline ends. This CDR3 spans 11 amino acids. CDR3 in amino acids: CASSFGTGVYF. The CDR3 coding sequence is TGTGCCAGCAGTTTTGGTACGGGGGTTTACTTC.

In DNA, the CDR3 is TGTGCCAGCAGCCCGGGTTCTAGCGGGGGTCGTGAGCAGTTCTTC. Encoded protein: CASSPGSSGGREQFF. V and J are TRBV7-3 and TRBJ2-1; the match to TRBD2 covers 10 bases. Germline V gives CDR1 SGHTA, CDR2 FQGTGA. This CDR3 region has 15 residues. J was trimmed by 9 bases and V by 5 bases; bases with no gene match: 10.

In its sample, this clonotype was seen a few times. The chain recombines TRBV21-1 with TRBJ2-7; TRBD1 is the table's D call and was not checked against the DNA. TRBV21-1 is classified as a pseudogene. The CDR3 spans 15 residues. The CDR3 DNA sequence: TGTGCCAGCAGCAAACCCAGGACGCGAACCTACGAGCAGTACTTC. Amino acid sequence: CASSKPRTRTYEQYF.

This chain joins TRBV15 and TRBJ2-7; D is perhaps TRBD1 or TRBD2 (5 bases each). V was trimmed by 2 bases and J by 3 bases, leaving 11 bases between them. From germline, CDR1 is LNHNV and CDR2 YYDKDF (reference sequence). The CDR3 is made up of 14 amino acids. CDR3 DNA sequence: TGTGCCACCAGCAGATCTGGGGGAGTCTACGAGCAGTACTTC. It translates to CATSRSGGVYEQYF. Filled out from reference TRBV15 and TRBJ2-7, the complete variable domain reads DAMVIQNPRYQVTQFGKPVTLSCSQTLNHNVMYWYQQKSSQAPKLLFHYYDKDFNNEADTPDNFQSRRPNTSFCFLDIRSPGLGDTAMYLCATSRSGGVYEQYFGPGTRLTVT.

This clonotype was seen a few times. The gene calls are TRBV15 and TRBJ1-3; 10 nucleotides agree with TRBD1. The ends lost 4 bases at V and 2 bases at J; junction bases unmatched: 2. The CDR3 length is 15 residues. CDR1 and CDR2 (germline): LNHNV, YYDKDF (reference sequence). The CDR3, as DNA: TGTGCCACCAGCACCGGGACAGGGGCTGGAAACACCATATATTTT. Its protein product is CATSTGTGAGNTIYF. Full variable domain (rest looked up from reference TRBV15 and TRBJ1-3): DAMVIQNPRYQVTQFGKPVTLSCSQTLNHNVMYWYQQKSSQAPKLLFHYYDKDFNNEADTPDNFQSRRPNTSFCFLDIRSPGLGDTAMYLCATSTGTGAGNTIYFGEGSWLTVV.

This clonotype was picked up many times. The chain links TRBV7-9 to TRBJ2-1; no reliable D call. Germline CDR1 reads SEHNR; CDR2 reads FQNEAQ (reference sequence). V was pared by 6 bases and J by 1 base, with 10 bases between. The CDR3 has 14 amino acids. The chain's CDR3 is CASSLGRSYNEQFF. CDR3 in DNA: TGTGCCAGCAGTTTGGGCAGATCCTACAATGAGCAGTTCTTC. Together with reference TRBV7-9 and TRBJ2-1, the CDR3 gives the full variable domain: DTGVSQNPRHKITKRGQNVTFRCDPISEHNRLYWYRQTLGQGPEFLTYFQNEAQLEKSRLLSDRFSAERPKGSFSTLEIQRTEQGDSAMYLCASSLGRSYNEQFFGPGTRLTVL.

The chain joins TRBV19 to TRBJ2-4; a possible D gene is TRBD1 (6 bases). This CDR3 spans 13 amino acids. With 4 bases removed from V and 7 bases from J, the gap between germline ends came to 11 bases. Germline CDR1 is LNHDA and CDR2 is SQIVND (reference sequence). CDR3 sequence reads: CASSKSQGNIQYF. The CDR3 bases are TGTGCCAGTAGTAAAAGTCAGGGGAACATTCAGTACTTC. The variable domain in full, completed from reference TRBV19 and TRBJ2-4, reads DGGITQSPKYLFRKEGQNVTLSCEQNLNHDAMYWYRQDPGQGLRLIYYSQIVNDFQKGDIAEGYSVSREKKESFPLTVTSAQKNPTAFYLCASSKSQGNIQYFGAGTRLSVL.

This clonotype occurred many times. The V call is TRBV12-3 or TRBV12-4, the J call TRBJ2-7; D possibly corresponds to TRBD1 (6 bases). V was pared by 7 bases and J by 1 base, with 11 bases between. CDR3 length: 13 amino acids. CDR3 bases: TGTGCCAGCACCTTGGACAGATCCTACGAGCAGTACTTC. It is translated as CASTLDRSYEQYF.

This clonotype has a count of ten or more. This chain links TRBV7-2 with TRBJ2-4, with 14 bases identical to TRBD2. The ends lost 1 base at V and 6 bases at J; junction bases unmatched: 2. The CDR3 is made up of 16 amino acids. In germline, CDR1 is SGHTA, CDR2 FQGNSA. As DNA, the CDR3 is TGTGCCAGCAGCTTAGGACTAGCGGGGGGGGGAAACATTCAGTACTTC. It yields the protein CASSLGLAGGGNIQYF.

This clonotype turned up a few times. The rearrangement uses TRBV15 and TRBJ2-4; D is uncertain. Per germline, CDR1 LNHNV and CDR2 YYDKDF (reference sequence). This CDR3 spans 12 amino acids. Trimming shortened V by 5 bases and J by 0 bases, and 2 bases separated the two germline ends. The CDR3, as DNA: TGTGCCACCAGCGGAGCCAAAAACATTCAGTACTTC. This translates into CATSGAKNIQYF.

The chain links TRBV20-1 to TRBJ2-5; 11 bases line up with TRBD2. The CDR3 consists of 15 residues. Trimming at V came to 6 bases and at J to 5 bases, leaving 11 bases not matched to a gene. The germline V gene encodes CDR1 DFQATT and CDR2 SNEGSKA (reference sequence). The CDR3 bases are TGCAGTGCCTCTCTGACTAGCGGGGATGTGGAGACCCAGTACTTC. As protein: CSASLTSGDVETQYF.

This chain links TRBV7-2 with TRBJ2-3; the match to TRBD2 covers 9 bases. This CDR3 comprises 16 residues. Germline CDR1 and CDR2: SGHTA and FQGNSA. Losses at the gene ends were 1 base for V and 4 bases for J; bases not matched to a gene: 6. The CDR3 DNA is TGTGCCAGCAGCTTAGGACTAGCGGCAGGCGCAGATACGCAGTATTTT. It translates to CASSLGLAAGADTQYF.